A selection of T cell receptor beta chains follows, all from one sample in a study of T-cell reconstitution after alpha-beta-depleted transplantation in children. TCRdb re-analysed the PCR reads in MiXCR, keeping a single row per CDR3 protein. The sample has 400,000 to 500,000 distinct CDR3 sequences; 11% are singletons. Sequenced material: PBMCs from the stem cell graft donor, taken from the stem cell graft. The source is a human donor who donated a stem cell graft to a child with acute myeloid leukemia. Each CDR3 is given with its conserved first and last residue. D genes are given only for firm matches. Not all rows give a size; the values are once, few, many and, for expanded clones, a class.

v_call	j_call	clone_size	d_call	cdr3_aa	cdr3_nt
TRBV12-1	TRBJ2-3	.	.	CASSHPRPTYKDTQYF	TGTGCCAGCAGCCATCCCCGGCCCACTTACAAAGATACGCAGTATTTT
TRBV20-1	TRBJ2-7	.	TRBD2	CSASIAGVYYEQYF	TGCAGTGCTTCCATAGCGGGAGTCTACTACGAGCAGTACTTC
TRBV5-1	TRBJ2-1	many	TRBD2	CASSLQTSGSGSEQFF	TGCGCCAGCAGCTTACAAACTAGCGGGAGCGGGAGTGAGCAGTTCTTC
TRBV29-1	TRBJ1-6	.	.	CSVGEQINSPLHF	TGCAGCGTTGGTGAACAGATTAATTCACCCCTCCACTTT
TRBV5-1	TRBJ2-3	many	TRBD2	CASSSGLAGRTDTQYF	TGCGCCAGCAGCTCGGGACTAGCGGGGCGCACAGATACGCAGTATTTT
TRBV11-2	TRBJ1-2	.	.	CASRPLRAGSDRSLYGYTF	TGTGCCAGCAGACCCCTTAGGGCCGGCTCCGACAGATCGCTCTATGGCTACACCTTC
TRBV29-1	TRBJ1-5	few	.	CSVALGGHQPQHF	TGCAGCGTTGCTCTGGGGGGACATCAGCCCCAGCATTTT
TRBV5-1	TRBJ1-2	few	TRBD1	CASSPQETGRYGYTF	TGCGCCAGCAGCCCTCAAGAGACAGGGAGGTATGGCTACACCTTC
TRBV4-3	TRBJ2-7	few	TRBD2	CASSPGGFGAYEQYF	TGCGCCAGCAGCCCGGGGGGGTTTGGCGCCTACGAGCAGTACTTC
TRBV5-5	TRBJ2-2	few	.	CASSNTGLVGELFF	TGTGCCAGCAGCAACACAGGGTTGGTCGGGGAGCTGTTTTTT
TRBV19	TRBJ2-1	few	.	CASSIDRGNEQFF	TGTGCCAGTAGTATAGATCGCGGGAATGAGCAGTTCTTC
TRBV9	TRBJ1-2	many	.	CASSGRGKPTYGYTF	TGTGCCAGCAGCGGCCGGGGCAAACCTACCTATGGCTACACCTTC
TRBV7-3	TRBJ2-1	.	TRBD2	CASSPSGGAGEQFF	TGTGCCAGCAGCCCTAGCGGGGGGGCCGGTGAGCAGTTCTTC
TRBV19	TRBJ2-2	.	TRBD1	CASLRQGYTGELFF	TGTGCCAGTTTGAGACAGGGTTACACCGGGGAGCTGTTTTTT
TRBV5-1	TRBJ2-3	many	.	CASTNEADTQYF	TGCGCCAGCACCAATGAGGCAGATACGCAGTATTTT